What follows describes a single T cell receptor (beta chain). Its target is unknown. The data belong to a study of cytomegalovirus exposure and HLA in healthy donors. Study-wide results and limits: Prior analysis indicated that the majority of TCR beta V segments exhibited productivity approximately 87% or approximately 30% of the time.

Germline V gene data show CDR1 as SGHTA and CDR2 as FQGTGA. CDR3 length: 16 amino acids. V lost 4 bases, J lost 4 bases, and 11 bases stayed unmatched. The study ran its PCR with 60 Vbeta and 13 Jbeta primers. This table comes from immunoSEQ multiplex PCR, and its TCRdb copy is limited to in-frame clones, with some not included. The profile shows around 150,000 clones, about 71% of them singletons. The source material was PBMCs. The V gene is TRBV7-3, the J gene TRBJ1-1; 8 bases map to TRBD1. This receptor was taken from a woman aged 30 to 39 in good health and CMV-seronegative. This chain's CDR3 is CASSSWTGRGITEAFF. The CDR3 DNA reads TGTGCCAGCAGCTCTTGGACAGGGCGGGGGATCACTGAAGCTTTCTTT.